The 17 T cell receptor beta chains listed next were all sequenced from one sample in a study of blood T cell repertoires in COVID-19. Sequencing was performed with immunoSEQ multiplex PCR; in TCRdb, only in-frame clones are kept and a portion is missing. Of about 37,000 clones detected, 75% to 85% appear once; the ten largest clones hold 13% to 15%. Sample: peripheral blood. The receptors were gathered from a woman in her sixties or seventies with acute or convalescent COVID-19.

The chain combines TRBV4-1 with TRBJ2-3; D unresolved. V lost 2 bases, J lost 2 bases, and 5 bases lay in between. CDR3 size: 13 residues. CDR1 and CDR2 (germline): MGHRA, YSYEKL. The CDR3 spells CASSQQATDTQYF. DNA for the CDR3: TGCGCCAGCAGCCAACAGGCCACAGATACGCAGTATTTT.

This chain joins TRBV18 and TRBJ2-1, with 9 bases identical to TRBD1. The germline V gene encodes CDR1 KGHSH and CDR2 LQKENI. V shed 4 bases and J 5 bases; nucleotides not matched to a gene: 24. There are 21 residues in the CDR3. CDR3 nucleotide sequence: TGTGCCAGCTCACACGATCCCCGGGACAGGGTTCCTCGAAGTCCAAACAATGAGCAGTTCTTC. Translation gives CASSHDPRDRVPRSPNNEQFF.

This clone was seen once. The chain has TRBV5-4 and TRBJ1-4, with D uncertain. This CDR3 is built from 15 residues. V dropped 5 bases and J dropped 6 bases, with 17 bases sitting between them. Germline loops: CDR1 SGHNT, CDR2 YYREEE (reference sequence). Here the CDR3 reads CASSSPTDGDEKLFF. The CDR3 DNA reads as TGTGCCAGCAGTTCTCCAACTGATGGAGATGAAAAACTGTTTTTT.

The chain recombines TRBV5-4 with TRBJ1-2; D possibly corresponds to TRBD1 (5 bases). CDR3 length equals 15 residues. Trimming shortened V by 1 base and J by 3 bases, and 13 bases separated the two germline ends. Germline-derived CDR1 and CDR2 are SGHNT and YYREEE (reference sequence). The CDR3 sequence is CASSLLGVRDYGYTF. Here the CDR3 DNA reads TGTGCCAGCAGCTTGTTAGGGGTAAGGGACTATGGCTACACCTTC.

The gene calls are TRBV6-5 and TRBJ1-1, with D possibly TRBD1 on 6 matching bases. The CDR3 totals 14 residues. Germline CDR1 reads MNHEY; CDR2 reads SVGAGI. Trimming took 2 bases from V and 0 from J, leaving 7 bases between them. The CDR3 nucleotides are TGTGCCAGCAGTTACGGGACAATGAACACTGAAGCTTTCTTT. Amino acids: CASSYGTMNTEAFF.

The J gene is TRBJ2-2, the V gene TRBV28; maybe TRBD2 (7 bases). The CDR3 consists of 15 residues. Germline V CDR1 and CDR2: MDHEN, SYDVKM. Trimming stripped 2 bases from V and 5 bases from J, with 12 bases between. The CDR3 DNA sequence: TGTGCCAGCAGTTTAGGGGGGGCCTATACCGGGGAGCTGTTTTTT. Translation gives CASSLGGAYTGELFF.

V and J are TRBV5-6 and TRBJ2-7, with 9 bases matching TRBD1. Germline assignment: CDR1 SGHDT and CDR2 YYEEEE. This CDR3 spans 15 amino acids. J lost 7 bases, V lost 4 bases, and 12 bases had no gene match. The CDR3 coding sequence is TGTGCCAGCAGCCCACTGGGGGGGACAGGGAAGGAGCAGTACTTC. It translates to CASSPLGGTGKEQYF.

V and J are TRBV5-1 and TRBJ2-3, with 8 bases identical to TRBD2. Losses at the gene ends were 5 bases for V and 2 bases for J; bases not matched to a gene: 4. Looked up from germline, CDR1 is SGHRS and CDR2 is YFSETQ. This CDR3 has 14 amino acids. The CDR3 DNA is TGCGCCAGCAGATTTAGCGGGAACACAGATACGCAGTATTTT. Its translation: CASRFSGNTDTQYF.

The CDR3 bases are TGTGCCAGCAGTTATGACAGGGCTCCCTACGAGCAGTACTTC. It yields the protein CASSYDRAPYEQYF. The chain couples TRBV6-2 or TRBV6-3 to TRBJ2-7; 7 positions agree with TRBD1. CDR3 length equals 14 residues. In germline, CDR1 is MNHEY, CDR2 SVGEGT. Germline trimming cut 3 bases from V and 2 bases from J; bases unmatched to any gene: 4.

V is TRBV12-3 or TRBV12-4 and J is TRBJ2-1; D is unresolved. This CDR3 has 12 amino acids. V dropped 5 bases and J dropped 4 bases, with 6 bases sitting between them. Here the CDR3 DNA reads TGTGCCAGCAGTCCAGAATACAATGAGCAGTTCTTC. Protein sequence: CASSPEYNEQFF.

In its sample, this clone was seen once. The V call is TRBV5-6, the J call TRBJ2-3; 7 positions match TRBD1. Germline V gene data show CDR1 as SGHDT and CDR2 as YYEEEE. The CDR3 consists of 15 residues. Unmatched junction bases numbered 7, after V lost 4 bases and J lost 2 bases. The CDR3 coding sequence is TGTGCCAGCAGCGAACAGGGGTGGGACACAGATACGCAGTATTTT. Protein product: CASSEQGWDTDTQYF.

The chain combines TRBV2 with TRBJ2-1; 13 bases map to TRBD2. Germline loops: CDR1 SNHLY, CDR2 FYNNEI. J gave up 4 bases and V 2 bases, and 5 bases lay outside the gene matches. This CDR3 is built from 17 residues. The chain's CDR3 is CASSETLGLAGYNEQFF. The CDR3 DNA follows: TGTGCCAGCAGTGAAACCTTGGGACTAGCGGGGTACAATGAGCAGTTCTTC.

This clone was detected many times. The J gene is TRBJ2-2, the V gene TRBV5-1; 8 bases align to TRBD1. CDR1 and CDR2 (germline): SGHRS, YFSETQ. The CDR3 length is 15 residues. V was clipped by 5 bases and J by 1 base; unmatched bases: 4. As DNA, the CDR3 is TGCGCCAGCAGGTCCGGGACAGGGAACACCGGGGAGCTGTTTTTT. Protein product: CASRSGTGNTGELFF. The full variable domain, completed using reference TRBV5-1 and TRBJ2-2, is KAGVTQTPRYLIKTRGQQVTLSCSPISGHRSVSWYQQTPGQGLQFLFEYFSETQRNKGNFPGRFSGRQFSNSRSEMNVSTLELGDSALYLCASRSGTGNTGELFFGEGSRLTVL.

This chain connects TRBV23-1 to TRBJ2-7; D ambiguous. TRBV23-1 is an ORF; its function is uncertain. The CDR3 is 13 residues long. Between the trimmed V and J ends, which lost 4 bases and 0 bases, there was a span of 7 bases. The CDR3, as DNA: TGCGCCAGCAGTCTAATGGCCTCCTACGAGCAGTACTTC. This gives the protein CASSLMASYEQYF.

This clone appeared a few times. This chain uses TRBV5-6 with TRBJ2-2, with 7 bases identical to TRBD1. Germline trimming cut 5 bases from V and 6 bases from J; bases unmatched to any gene: 22. The CDR3 sequence is 19 residues long. The V gene's germline CDR1 is SGHDT and CDR2 YYEEEE. CDR3 residues: CASRTLGPQGTLSSGELFF. In DNA form, the CDR3 reads TGTGCCAGCAGGACCTTGGGCCCACAGGGGACCCTGTCGTCCGGGGAGCTGTTTTTT.

The chain carries TRBV2 and TRBJ2-3; 13 nucleotides agree with TRBD2. The germline V gene has CDR1 SNHLY and CDR2 FYNNEI. The CDR3 sequence is 16 residues long. Trimming cost V 6 bases and J 4 bases; bases outside gene matches: 7. The CDR3 region is CASSSRLAGGSDTQYF. CDR3 bases: TGTGCCAGCAGCTCTCGACTAGCGGGAGGCTCAGATACGCAGTATTTT. Based on the CDR3 plus reference TRBV2 and TRBJ2-3, the full variable domain is EPEVTQTPSHQVTQMGQEVILRCVPISNHLYFYWYRQILGQKVEFLVSFYNNEISEKSEIFDDQFSVERPDGSNFTLKIRSTKLEDSAMYFCASSSRLAGGSDTQYFGPGTRLTVL.

The V call is TRBV6-5, the J call TRBJ2-7, with TRBD1 matching 9 bases. Germline CDR1 MNHEY, CDR2 SVGAGI. Trimming removed 6 bases from V and 6 bases from J; junction bases left unmatched: 6. The CDR3 covers 13 residues. CDR3 DNA: TGTGCCAGCAGGAAGGGACAGGGACGCGAGCAGTACTTC. It codes for CASRKGQGREQYF.